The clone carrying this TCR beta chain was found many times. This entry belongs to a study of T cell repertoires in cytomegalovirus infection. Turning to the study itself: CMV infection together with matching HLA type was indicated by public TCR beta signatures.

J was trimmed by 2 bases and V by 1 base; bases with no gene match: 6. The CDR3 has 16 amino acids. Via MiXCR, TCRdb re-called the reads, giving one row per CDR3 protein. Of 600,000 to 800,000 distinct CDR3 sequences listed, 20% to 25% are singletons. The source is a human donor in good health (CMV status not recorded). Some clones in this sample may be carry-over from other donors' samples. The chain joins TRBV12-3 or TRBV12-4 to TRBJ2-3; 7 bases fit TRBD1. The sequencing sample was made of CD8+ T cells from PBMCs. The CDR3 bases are TGTGCCAGCAGTTTAGACCCCGGACAGGACACAGATACGCAGTATTTT. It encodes CASSLDPGQDTDTQYF.